Listed below are T cell receptor beta chains from one sample, sequenced in a study of cytomegalovirus exposure and HLA in healthy donors. Sequencing was performed with immunoSEQ multiplex PCR; in TCRdb, only in-frame clones are kept and a portion is missing. The sample records 160,000 or so clones, roughly 91% being singletons. The source material was PBMCs. These TCRs come from a man aged 18 to 30 in good health and CMV-seronegative. The CDR3 runs from the conserved cysteine through the conserved F or W. The D gene is left open where the match is weak. Not every row has a clone size; where given, it reads once, few, many or a size class.

CDR3aa	CDR3nt	abundance	d_gene	j_gene	v_gene
CASSQTSGSKNEQFF	TGTGCCAGCAGTCAGACTAGCGGGAGTAAGAATGAGCAGTTCTTC	NA	TRBD2	TRBJ2-1	TRBV6-5
CASSLRTSGRTGELFF	TGTGCCAGCAGCTTACGCACTAGCGGGAGAACCGGGGAGCTGTTTTTT	NA	TRBD2	TRBJ2-2	TRBV7-2
CASSLGRGEQFF	TGTGCCAGCAGTTTAGGTCGGGGGGAGCAGTTCTTC	NA	NA	TRBJ2-1	TRBV28
CASSEMGTKRDTQYF	TGTGCCAGCAGCGAAATGGGGACTAAACGAGATACGCAGTATTTT	NA	TRBD2	TRBJ2-3	TRBV2
CASSRGTGGTEAFF	TGCGCCAGCAGCCGGGGGACAGGGGGCACTGAAGCTTTCTTT	once	TRBD1	TRBJ1-1	TRBV4-1
CASWGGPGELFF	TGTGCCAGCTGGGGGGGGCCCGGGGAGCTGTTTTTT	NA	NA	TRBJ2-2	TRBV6-5
CASSPWTGDNTEAFF	TGTGCCAGCAGCCCTTGGACAGGGGATAACACTGAAGCTTTCTTT	NA	TRBD1	TRBJ1-1	TRBV7-8
CASSRQGDYEQYF	TGTGCCAGCAGTCGACAGGGGGACTACGAGCAGTACTTC	NA	TRBD1	TRBJ2-7	TRBV27
CASSESVGSEQFF	TGCGCCAGCAGTGAGTCGGTTGGTAGTGAGCAGTTCTTC	NA	NA	TRBJ2-1	TRBV10-1
CTSSQGVPRDLYEQYF	TGCACCAGCAGCCAAGGGGTCCCTAGAGATCTCTACGAGCAGTACTTC	NA	NA	TRBJ2-7	TRBV1
CASRGDSWTNEQFF	TGCGCCAGCAGGGGGGACAGTTGGACCAATGAGCAGTTCTTC	NA	TRBD1	TRBJ2-1	TRBV4-1
CASSLHRAGANVLTF	TGTGCCAGCAGCCTGCACAGGGCTGGGGCCAACGTCCTGACTTTC	NA	NA	TRBJ2-6	TRBV7-9
CASSLKAGGLAGGQDTGELFF	TGTGCCAGCAGCTTAAAGGCTGGGGGACTAGCGGGAGGTCAGGACACCGGGGAGCTGTTTTTT	NA	TRBD2	TRBJ2-2	TRBV7-8
CASRSQGLNTEAFF	TGTGCCAGCAGATCACAGGGTTTGAACACTGAAGCTTTCTTT	NA	NA	TRBJ1-1	TRBV27
CASSDGTAMNTEAFF	TGCGCCAGCAGTGATGGGACAGCAATGAACACTGAAGCTTTCTTT	NA	TRBD1	TRBJ1-1	TRBV10-1
CASSRGDTVAYNEQFF	TGCGCCAGCAGCCGAGGGGACACCGTGGCCTACAATGAGCAGTTCTTC	NA	NA	TRBJ2-1	TRBV4-1
CASSFFQGGTGELFF	TGTGCCAGCAGCTTTTTCCAGGGCGGCACCGGGGAGCTGTTTTTT	once	NA	TRBJ2-2	TRBV7-8
CASSKDGRANDQPQHF	TGTGCCAGCAGCAAAGACGGCAGGGCGAATGATCAGCCCCAGCATTTT	NA	NA	TRBJ1-5	TRBV21-1
CASRPGWGNTEAFF	TGTGCCAGCAGACCGGGGTGGGGGAACACTGAAGCTTTCTTT	few	NA	TRBJ1-1	TRBV6-6
CASSPPLLQGKNIQYF	TGTGCCAGCAGTCCCCCACTCCTGCAGGGCAAAAACATTCAGTACTTC	NA	NA	TRBJ2-4	TRBV28
CASSYTTSSTDTQYF	TGTGCCAGCAGTTACACGACTTCTAGCACAGATACGCAGTATTTT	NA	NA	TRBJ2-3	TRBV6-5
CASTQDRGRNNEQFF	TGTGCCAGCACCCAGGACAGGGGGCGAAACAATGAGCAGTTCTTC	NA	TRBD1	TRBJ2-1	TRBV6-5
CASKSEANTGELFF	TGCGCCAGCAAATCGGAGGCGAACACCGGGGAGCTGTTTTTT	NA	NA	TRBJ2-2	TRBV10-1
CASRGQPHTEAFF	TGTGCCAGCAGAGGACAGCCACACACTGAAGCTTTCTTT	NA	NA	TRBJ1-1	TRBV25-1
CASRPGTSEGINQPQHF	TGTGCCAGTAGACCCGGGACATCCGAGGGGATCAATCAGCCCCAGCATTTT	NA	NA	TRBJ1-5	TRBV19
CASSYVGSYGYTF	TGTGCCAGCAGTTACGTGGGCTCCTATGGCTACACCTTC	NA	NA	TRBJ1-2	TRBV6-5
CASSPEVSSGRNNEQFF	TGTGCCAGCAGCCCAGAGGTCTCTAGCGGGAGGAACAATGAGCAGTTCTTC	few	TRBD2	TRBJ2-1	TRBV9
CASSQMTRGGSYEQYF	TGCGCCAGCAGCCAAATGACGCGAGGCGGGTCCTACGAGCAGTACTTC	NA	NA	TRBJ2-7	TRBV4-1
CASSFLVGQFNQPQHF	TGTGCCAGCAGTTTTTTGGTTGGACAATTCAATCAGCCCCAGCATTTT	NA	NA	TRBJ1-5	TRBV28
CASSMGPLEQYF	TGTGCCAGTAGTATGGGGCCTCTCGAGCAGTACTTC	NA	NA	TRBJ2-7	TRBV19
CASSLEVLVLDNEQFF	TGTGCCAGCAGCTTAGAAGTACTAGTATTAGACAATGAGCAGTTCTTC	NA	NA	TRBJ2-1	TRBV11-2